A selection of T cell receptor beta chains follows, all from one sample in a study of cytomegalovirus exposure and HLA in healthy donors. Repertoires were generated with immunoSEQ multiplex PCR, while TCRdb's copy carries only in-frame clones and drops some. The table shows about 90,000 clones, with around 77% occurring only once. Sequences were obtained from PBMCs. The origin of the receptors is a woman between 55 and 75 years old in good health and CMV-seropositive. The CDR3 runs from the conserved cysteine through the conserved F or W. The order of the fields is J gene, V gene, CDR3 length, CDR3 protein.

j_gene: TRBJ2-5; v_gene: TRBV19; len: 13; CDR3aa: CASSGRAGETQYF
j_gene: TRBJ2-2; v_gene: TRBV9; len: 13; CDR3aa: CASSLESAGELFF
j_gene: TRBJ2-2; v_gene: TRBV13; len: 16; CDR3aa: CASSISGLAGSGELFF
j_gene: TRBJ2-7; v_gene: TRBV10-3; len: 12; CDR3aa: CAIGRTHYEQYF
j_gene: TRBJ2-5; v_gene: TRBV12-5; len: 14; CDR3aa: CASGTGSSQETQYF
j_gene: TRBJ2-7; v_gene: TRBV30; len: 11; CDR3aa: CAWSYSYEQYF
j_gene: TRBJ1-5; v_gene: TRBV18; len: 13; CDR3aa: CASSPAENQPQHF
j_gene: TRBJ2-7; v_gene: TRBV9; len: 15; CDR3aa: CASSSGGRGPYEQYF
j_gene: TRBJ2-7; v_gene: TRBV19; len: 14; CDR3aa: CASSNLAGGREQYF
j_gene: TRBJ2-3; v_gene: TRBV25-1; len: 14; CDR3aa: CASSESREADTQYF
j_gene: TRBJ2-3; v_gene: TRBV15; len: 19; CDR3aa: CATSLGLAGEVATTDTQYF
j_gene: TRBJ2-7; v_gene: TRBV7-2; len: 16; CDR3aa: CASSVEGPRGPYEQYF
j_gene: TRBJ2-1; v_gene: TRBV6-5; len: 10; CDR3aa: CEAVYNEQFF
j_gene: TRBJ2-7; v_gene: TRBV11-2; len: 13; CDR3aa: CASSLDRAHEQYF
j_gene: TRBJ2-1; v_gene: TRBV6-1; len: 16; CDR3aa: CASSEVRGLGGREQFF
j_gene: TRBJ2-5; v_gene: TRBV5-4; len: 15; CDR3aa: CASSLEASGSGEQYF
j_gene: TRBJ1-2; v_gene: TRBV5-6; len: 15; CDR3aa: CASSTGQGLGYGYTF
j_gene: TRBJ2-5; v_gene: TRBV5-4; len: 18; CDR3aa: CASSLSPFSTGNQETQYF
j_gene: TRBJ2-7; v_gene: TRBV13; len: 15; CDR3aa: CASSLEDSLNSEQYF
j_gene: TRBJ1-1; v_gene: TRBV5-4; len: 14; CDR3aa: CASSTGQVVTEAFF
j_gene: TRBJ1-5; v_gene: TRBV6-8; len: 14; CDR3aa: CASSYERGDTPQHF
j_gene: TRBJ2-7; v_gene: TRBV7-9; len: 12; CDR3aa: CASSLAGSEQYF
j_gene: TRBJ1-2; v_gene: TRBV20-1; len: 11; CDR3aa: CSAPEVYSYTF
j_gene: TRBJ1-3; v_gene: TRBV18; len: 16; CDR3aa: CASSPPQGAYGNTIYF
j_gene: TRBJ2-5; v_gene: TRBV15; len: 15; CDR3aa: CATSRYRDRQETQYF
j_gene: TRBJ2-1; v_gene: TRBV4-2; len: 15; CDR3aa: CASSQDSGSPNEQFF
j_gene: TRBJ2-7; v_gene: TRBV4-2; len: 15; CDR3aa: CASSQNIGTGGEQYF
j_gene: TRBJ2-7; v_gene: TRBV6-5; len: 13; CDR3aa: CASSHSGSGEQYF
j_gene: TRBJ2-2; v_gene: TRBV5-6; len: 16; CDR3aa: CASTGQGRGSPGELFF
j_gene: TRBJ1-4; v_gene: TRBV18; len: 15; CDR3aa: CASSLGQGPNEKLFF
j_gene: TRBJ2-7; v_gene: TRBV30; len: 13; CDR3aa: CAWSLVGVGGQYF
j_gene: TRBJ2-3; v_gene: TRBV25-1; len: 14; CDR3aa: CASARQRSTDTQYF
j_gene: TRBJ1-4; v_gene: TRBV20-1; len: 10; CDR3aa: CSVIGTGMFF
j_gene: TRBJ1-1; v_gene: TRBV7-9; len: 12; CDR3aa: CSSRYSNTEAFF
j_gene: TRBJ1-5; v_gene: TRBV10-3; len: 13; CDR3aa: CAISESYYQPQHF
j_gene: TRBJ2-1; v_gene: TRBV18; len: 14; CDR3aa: CASSPGLARNEQFF
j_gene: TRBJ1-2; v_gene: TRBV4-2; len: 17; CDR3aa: CASSQAADRTNIYGYTF
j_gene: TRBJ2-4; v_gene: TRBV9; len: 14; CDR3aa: CASSVDGRVNIQYF
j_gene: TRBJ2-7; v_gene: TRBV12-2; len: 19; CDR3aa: CASRLAVGGTGSHSYEQYF
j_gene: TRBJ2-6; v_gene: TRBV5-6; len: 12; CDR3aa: CASSLTGNVLTF
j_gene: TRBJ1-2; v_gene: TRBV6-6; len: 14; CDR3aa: CASRLLQGNYGYTF
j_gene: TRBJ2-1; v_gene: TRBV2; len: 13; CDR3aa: CASSLEGDGEQFF
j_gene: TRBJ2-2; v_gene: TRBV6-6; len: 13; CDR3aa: CASKNGSPGELFF
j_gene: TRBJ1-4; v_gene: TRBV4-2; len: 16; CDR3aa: CASSQGGQGRDEKLFF
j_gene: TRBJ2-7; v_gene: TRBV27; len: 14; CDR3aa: CASSPGRAGYEQYF
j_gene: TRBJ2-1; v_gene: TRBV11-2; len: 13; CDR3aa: CASSLLIAGGAFF
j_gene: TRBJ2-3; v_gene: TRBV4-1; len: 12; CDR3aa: CASAAYEDTQYF
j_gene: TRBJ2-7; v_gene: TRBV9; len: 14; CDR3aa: CASSVAAGAYEQYF